A selection of T cell receptor beta chains follows, all from one sample in a study of T cells in Graves' hyperthyroidism and ophthalmopathy. TCRdb fed the multiplex PCR reads into MiXCR, producing one record per CDR3 protein. Of approximately 370,000 distinct CDR3 sequences in the sample, 15% were seen once. Sequences were obtained from blood. The receptors were gathered from a woman aged 25 to 39 with Graves' hyperthyroidism. Each CDR3 is given with its conserved first and last residue.

v_call	j_call	cdr3_aa
TRBV29-1	TRBJ2-7	CSAYGTGGSYEQYF
TRBV29-1	TRBJ1-2	CSVATGAYGYTF
TRBV7-8	TRBJ2-3	CASSLAAGLAGATDTQYF
TRBV6-1	TRBJ2-3	CASTSPNTDTQYF
TRBV2	TRBJ2-1	CASSDIALEAEQFF
TRBV6-2/TRBV6-3	TRBJ2-5	CASSRKMPGGQETQYF
TRBV12-3/TRBV12-4	TRBJ2-7	CASSLGREGNEQYF
TRBV24-1	TRBJ2-1	CATSDRTSGSYNEQFF
TRBV19	TRBJ2-3	CASKGGSGKPSTDTQYF
TRBV12-3/TRBV12-4	TRBJ2-1	CASTGLADYNEQFF
TRBV12-3/TRBV12-4	TRBJ2-1	CASRPLGGNEQFF
TRBV5-1	TRBJ2-7	CASSSRTGGYEQYF
TRBV9	TRBJ2-7	CASSVVADVSYEQYF
TRBV18	TRBJ2-7	CASSPGSISYEQHF
TRBV20-1	TRBJ1-3	CSARGTPQTEGNTIYF